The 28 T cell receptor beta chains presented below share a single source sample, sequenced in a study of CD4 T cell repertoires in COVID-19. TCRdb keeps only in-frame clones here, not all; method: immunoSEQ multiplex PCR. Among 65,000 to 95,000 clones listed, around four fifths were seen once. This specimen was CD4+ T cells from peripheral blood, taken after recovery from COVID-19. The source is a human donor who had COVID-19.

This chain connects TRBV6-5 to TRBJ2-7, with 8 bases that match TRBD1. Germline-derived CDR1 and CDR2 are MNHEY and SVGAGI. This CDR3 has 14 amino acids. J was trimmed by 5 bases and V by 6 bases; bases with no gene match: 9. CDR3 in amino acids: CASSRDRGFNEQYF. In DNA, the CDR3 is TGTGCCAGCAGCAGAGACAGGGGTTTCAACGAGCAGTACTTC.

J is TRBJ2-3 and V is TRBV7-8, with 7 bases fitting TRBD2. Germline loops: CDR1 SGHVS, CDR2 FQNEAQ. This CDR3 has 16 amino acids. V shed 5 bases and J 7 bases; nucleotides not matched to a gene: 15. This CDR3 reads CASSHQMGGSTNTQYF. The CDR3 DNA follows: TGTGCCAGCAGCCACCAGATGGGCGGGAGTACAAATACGCAGTATTTT.

CDR3 sequence reads: CASSPEYTEAFF. The CDR3 coding sequence is TGTGCCAGCTCACCAGAGTACACTGAAGCTTTCTTT. V and J are TRBV18 and TRBJ1-1; no clear D gene. This CDR3 has 12 residues. With 2 bases removed from V and 3 bases from J, the gap between germline ends came to 4 bases. CDR1 KGHSH and CDR2 LQKENI come from the germline V gene. Supplemented by reference TRBV18 and TRBJ1-1, the full variable domain reads NAGVMQNPRHLVRRRGQEARLRCSPMKGHSHVYWYRQLPEEGLKFMVYLQKENIIDESGMPKERFSAEFPKEGPSILRIQQVVRGDSAAYFCASSPEYTEAFFGQGTRLTVV.

CDR3 nucleotides: TGTGCCAGCAGCCCCCCTGACAGGGCCCTTAACTATGGCTACACCTTC. This sequence encodes CASSPPDRALNYGYTF. The chain carries TRBV28 and TRBJ1-2, with 7 bases fitting TRBD1. The CDR3 runs 16 residues. Germline-derived CDR1 and CDR2 are MDHEN and SYDVKM. V was pared by 6 bases and J by 1 base, with 11 bases of the junction left unmatched.

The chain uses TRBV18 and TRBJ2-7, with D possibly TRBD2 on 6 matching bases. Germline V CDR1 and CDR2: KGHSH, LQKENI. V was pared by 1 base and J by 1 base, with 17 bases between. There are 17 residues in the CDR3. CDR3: CASSPRARDSLSYEQYF. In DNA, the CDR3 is TGTGCCAGCTCACCACGAGCACGGGACTCTCTGTCCTACGAGCAGTACTTC.

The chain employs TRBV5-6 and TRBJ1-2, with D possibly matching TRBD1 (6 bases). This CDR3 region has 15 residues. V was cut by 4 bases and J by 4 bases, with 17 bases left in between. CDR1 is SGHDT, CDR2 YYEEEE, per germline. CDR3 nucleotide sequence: TGTGCCAGCAGCGGGGGCCCCATAATTACCTATGGCTACACCTTC. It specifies CASSGGPIITYGYTF. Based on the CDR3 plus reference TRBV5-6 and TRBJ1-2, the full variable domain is DAGVTQSPTHLIKTRGQQVTLRCSPKSGHDTVSWYQQALGQGPQFIFQYYEEEERQRGNFPDRFSGHQFPNYSSELNVNALLLGDSALYLCASSGGPIITYGYTFGSGTRLTVV.

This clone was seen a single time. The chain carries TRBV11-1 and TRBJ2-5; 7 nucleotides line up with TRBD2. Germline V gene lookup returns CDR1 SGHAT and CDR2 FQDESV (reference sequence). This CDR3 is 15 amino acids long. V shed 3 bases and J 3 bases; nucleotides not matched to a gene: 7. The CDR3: CASSLWGGAKETQYF. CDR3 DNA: TGTGCCAGCAGCTTGTGGGGGGGAGCTAAAGAGACCCAGTACTTC.

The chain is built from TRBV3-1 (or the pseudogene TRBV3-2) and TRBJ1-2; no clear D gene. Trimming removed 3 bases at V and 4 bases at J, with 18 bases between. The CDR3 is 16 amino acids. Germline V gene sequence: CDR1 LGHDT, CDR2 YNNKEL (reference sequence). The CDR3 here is CASSHDRYGVGYGYTF. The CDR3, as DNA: TGTGCCAGCAGCCACGATAGATATGGGGTAGGCTATGGCTACACCTTC.

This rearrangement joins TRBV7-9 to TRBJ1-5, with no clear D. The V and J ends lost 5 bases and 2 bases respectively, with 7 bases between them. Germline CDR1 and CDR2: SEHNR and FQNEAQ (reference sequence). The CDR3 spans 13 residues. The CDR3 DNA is TGTGCCAGCAGCCACAGCGGCAATCAGCCCCAGCATTTT. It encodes CASSHSGNQPQHF. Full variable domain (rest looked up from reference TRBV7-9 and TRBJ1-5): DTGVSQNPRHKITKRGQNVTFRCDPISEHNRLYWYRQTLGQGPEFLTYFQNEAQLEKSRLLSDRFSAERPKGSFSTLEIQRTEQGDSAMYLCASSHSGNQPQHFGDGTRLSIL.

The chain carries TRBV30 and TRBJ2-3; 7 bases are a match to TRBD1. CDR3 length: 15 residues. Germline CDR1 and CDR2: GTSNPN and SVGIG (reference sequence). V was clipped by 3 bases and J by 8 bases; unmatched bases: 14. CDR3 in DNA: TGTGCCTGGAGAAAGGACAGGATTACAGGAGGTACGCAGTATTTT. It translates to CAWRKDRITGGTQYF.

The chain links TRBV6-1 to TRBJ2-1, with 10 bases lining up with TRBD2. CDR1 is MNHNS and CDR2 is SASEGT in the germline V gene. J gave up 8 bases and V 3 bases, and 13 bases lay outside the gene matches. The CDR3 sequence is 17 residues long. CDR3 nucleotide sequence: TGTGCCAGCAGTGACGTCGGGGGGAGCGGGAGGGCAGATGAGCAGTTCTTC. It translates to CASSDVGGSGRADEQFF.

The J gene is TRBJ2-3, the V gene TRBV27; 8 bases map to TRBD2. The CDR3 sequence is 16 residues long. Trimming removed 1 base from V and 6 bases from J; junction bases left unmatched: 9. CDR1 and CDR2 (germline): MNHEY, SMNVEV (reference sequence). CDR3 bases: TGTGCCAGCAGTTTATTCGGGCGGGGGGTCTCCGATACGCAGTATTTT. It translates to CASSLFGRGVSDTQYF.

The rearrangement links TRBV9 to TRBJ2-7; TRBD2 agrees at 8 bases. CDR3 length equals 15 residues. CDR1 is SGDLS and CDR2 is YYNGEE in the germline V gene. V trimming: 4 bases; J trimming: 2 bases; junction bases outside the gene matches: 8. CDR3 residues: CASSPRRAGAYEQYF. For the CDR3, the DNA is TGTGCCAGCAGCCCCCGGCGAGCGGGAGCCTACGAGCAGTACTTC.

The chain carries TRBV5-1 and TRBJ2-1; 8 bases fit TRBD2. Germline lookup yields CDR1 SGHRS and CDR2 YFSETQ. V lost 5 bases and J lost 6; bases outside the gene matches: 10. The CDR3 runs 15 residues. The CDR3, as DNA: TGCGCCAGCAGTATCGGGGGGGCCGAGGTCAATGAGCAGTTCTTC. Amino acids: CASSIGGAEVNEQFF.

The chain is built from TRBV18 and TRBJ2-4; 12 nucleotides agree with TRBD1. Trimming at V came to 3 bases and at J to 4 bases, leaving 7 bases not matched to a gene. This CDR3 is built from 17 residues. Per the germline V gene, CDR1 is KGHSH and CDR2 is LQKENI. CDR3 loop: CASSPIVGQGAKNIQYF. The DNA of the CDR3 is TGTGCCAGCTCACCGATTGTGGGACAGGGGGCAAAAAACATTCAGTACTTC.

The CDR3 loop is CASSPPDAGGNTGELFF. The CDR3 nucleotides read TGTGCCAGCTCACCACCAGATGCGGGAGGGAACACCGGGGAGCTGTTTTTT. The chain carries TRBV18 and TRBJ2-2; 8 bases map to TRBD2. Looked up from germline, CDR1 is KGHSH and CDR2 is LQKENI. The trim removed 0 bases at V and 1 base at J, leaving 4 bases unmatched. The CDR3 has 17 amino acids. Drawing the rest from reference TRBV18 and TRBJ2-2, the complete variable domain is NAGVMQNPRHLVRRRGQEARLRCSPMKGHSHVYWYRQLPEEGLKFMVYLQKENIIDESGMPKERFSAEFPKEGPSILRIQQVVRGDSAAYFCASSPPDAGGNTGELFFGEGSRLTVL.

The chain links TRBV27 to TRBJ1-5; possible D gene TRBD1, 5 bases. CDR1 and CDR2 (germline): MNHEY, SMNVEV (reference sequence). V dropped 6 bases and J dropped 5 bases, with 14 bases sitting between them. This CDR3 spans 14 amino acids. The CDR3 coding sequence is TGTGCCAGCAGCCTCAGACAGCCCTATCAGCCCCAGCATTTT. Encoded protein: CASSLRQPYQPQHF.

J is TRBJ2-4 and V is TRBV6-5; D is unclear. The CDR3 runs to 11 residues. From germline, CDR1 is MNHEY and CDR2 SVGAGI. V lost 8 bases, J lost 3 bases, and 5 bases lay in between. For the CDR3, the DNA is TGTGCCAGCCGGAGCAAAAACATTCAGTACTTC. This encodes CASRSKNIQYF.

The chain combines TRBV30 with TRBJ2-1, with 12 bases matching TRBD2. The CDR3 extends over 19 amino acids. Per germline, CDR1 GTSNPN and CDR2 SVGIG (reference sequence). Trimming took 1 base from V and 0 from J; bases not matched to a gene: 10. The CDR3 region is CAWSAQTSGGFRSYNEQFF. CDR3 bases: TGTGCCTGGAGTGCACAGACTAGCGGGGGATTTCGCTCCTACAATGAGCAGTTCTTC.

The CDR3 DNA follows: TGCGCCAGCAGCTTGGGCGTTAGCGGGGACTCGATGGAGGAGACCCAGTACTTC. Translation gives CASSLGVSGDSMEETQYF. V and J are TRBV5-1 and TRBJ2-5, with 8 bases matching TRBD2. The CDR3 sequence is 18 residues long. Germline V gene sequence: CDR1 SGHRS, CDR2 YFSETQ. The trim removed 0 bases at V and 5 bases at J, leaving 15 bases unmatched.

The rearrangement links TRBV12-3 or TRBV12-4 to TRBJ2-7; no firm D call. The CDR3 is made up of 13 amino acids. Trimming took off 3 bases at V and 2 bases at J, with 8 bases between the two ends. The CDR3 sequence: CASSFQLTYEQYF. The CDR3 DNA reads TGTGCCAGCAGTTTCCAGCTAACCTACGAGCAGTACTTC.

The CDR3 loop is CASSLSLPKYGVSTDTQYF. The CDR3 DNA is TGTGCCAGCAGTTTATCATTGCCCAAGTATGGGGTTAGCACAGATACGCAGTATTTT. The chain couples TRBV27 to TRBJ2-3, with D unclear. The CDR3 covers 19 residues. V was pared by 0 bases and J by 0 bases, with 19 bases between. Germline-derived CDR1 and CDR2 are MNHEY and SMNVEV (reference sequence).

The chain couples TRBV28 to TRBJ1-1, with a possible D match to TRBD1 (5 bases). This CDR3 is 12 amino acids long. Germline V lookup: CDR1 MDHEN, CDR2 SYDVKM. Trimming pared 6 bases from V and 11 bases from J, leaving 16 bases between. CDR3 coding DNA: TGTGCCAGCAGCTGGATGGACCGGGGGGCTTTCTTT. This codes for CASSWMDRGAFF.

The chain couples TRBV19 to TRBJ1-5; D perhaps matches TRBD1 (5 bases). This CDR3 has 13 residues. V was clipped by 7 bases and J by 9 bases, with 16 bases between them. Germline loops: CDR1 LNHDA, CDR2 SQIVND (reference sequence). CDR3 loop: CASKRRGEVPQHF. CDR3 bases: TGTGCCAGTAAAAGAAGGGGAGAGGTGCCCCAGCATTTT. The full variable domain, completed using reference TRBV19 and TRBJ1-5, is DGGITQSPKYLFRKEGQNVTLSCEQNLNHDAMYWYRQDPGQGLRLIYYSQIVNDFQKGDIAEGYSVSREKKESFPLTVTSAQKNPTAFYLCASKRRGEVPQHFGDGTRLSIL.

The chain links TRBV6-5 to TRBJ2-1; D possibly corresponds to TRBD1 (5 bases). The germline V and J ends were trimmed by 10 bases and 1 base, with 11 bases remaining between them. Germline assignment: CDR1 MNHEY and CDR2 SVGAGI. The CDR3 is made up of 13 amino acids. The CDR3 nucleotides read TGTGCCACCCGACGACAGTCCTACAATGAGCAGTTCTTC. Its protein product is CATRRQSYNEQFF.

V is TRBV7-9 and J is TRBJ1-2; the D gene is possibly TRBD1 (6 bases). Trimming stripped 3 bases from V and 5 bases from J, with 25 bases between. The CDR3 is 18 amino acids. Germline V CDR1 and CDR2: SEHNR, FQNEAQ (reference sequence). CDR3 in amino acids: CASSLYPRSSRGGYGYTF. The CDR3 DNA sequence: TGTGCCAGCAGCTTGTACCCCCGTAGTTCCCGAGGGGGTTATGGCTACACCTTC.

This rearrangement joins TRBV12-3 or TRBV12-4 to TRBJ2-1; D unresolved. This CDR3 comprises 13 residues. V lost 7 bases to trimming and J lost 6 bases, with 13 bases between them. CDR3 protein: CASKKLSANEQFF. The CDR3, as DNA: TGTGCCAGCAAGAAGCTGTCGGCCAATGAGCAGTTCTTC.

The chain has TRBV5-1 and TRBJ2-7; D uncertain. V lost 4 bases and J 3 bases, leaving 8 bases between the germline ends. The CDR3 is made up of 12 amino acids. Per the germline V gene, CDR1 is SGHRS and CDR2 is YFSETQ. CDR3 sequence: CASSEQLYEQYF. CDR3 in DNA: TGCGCCAGCAGCGAACAGCTCTACGAGCAGTACTTC.